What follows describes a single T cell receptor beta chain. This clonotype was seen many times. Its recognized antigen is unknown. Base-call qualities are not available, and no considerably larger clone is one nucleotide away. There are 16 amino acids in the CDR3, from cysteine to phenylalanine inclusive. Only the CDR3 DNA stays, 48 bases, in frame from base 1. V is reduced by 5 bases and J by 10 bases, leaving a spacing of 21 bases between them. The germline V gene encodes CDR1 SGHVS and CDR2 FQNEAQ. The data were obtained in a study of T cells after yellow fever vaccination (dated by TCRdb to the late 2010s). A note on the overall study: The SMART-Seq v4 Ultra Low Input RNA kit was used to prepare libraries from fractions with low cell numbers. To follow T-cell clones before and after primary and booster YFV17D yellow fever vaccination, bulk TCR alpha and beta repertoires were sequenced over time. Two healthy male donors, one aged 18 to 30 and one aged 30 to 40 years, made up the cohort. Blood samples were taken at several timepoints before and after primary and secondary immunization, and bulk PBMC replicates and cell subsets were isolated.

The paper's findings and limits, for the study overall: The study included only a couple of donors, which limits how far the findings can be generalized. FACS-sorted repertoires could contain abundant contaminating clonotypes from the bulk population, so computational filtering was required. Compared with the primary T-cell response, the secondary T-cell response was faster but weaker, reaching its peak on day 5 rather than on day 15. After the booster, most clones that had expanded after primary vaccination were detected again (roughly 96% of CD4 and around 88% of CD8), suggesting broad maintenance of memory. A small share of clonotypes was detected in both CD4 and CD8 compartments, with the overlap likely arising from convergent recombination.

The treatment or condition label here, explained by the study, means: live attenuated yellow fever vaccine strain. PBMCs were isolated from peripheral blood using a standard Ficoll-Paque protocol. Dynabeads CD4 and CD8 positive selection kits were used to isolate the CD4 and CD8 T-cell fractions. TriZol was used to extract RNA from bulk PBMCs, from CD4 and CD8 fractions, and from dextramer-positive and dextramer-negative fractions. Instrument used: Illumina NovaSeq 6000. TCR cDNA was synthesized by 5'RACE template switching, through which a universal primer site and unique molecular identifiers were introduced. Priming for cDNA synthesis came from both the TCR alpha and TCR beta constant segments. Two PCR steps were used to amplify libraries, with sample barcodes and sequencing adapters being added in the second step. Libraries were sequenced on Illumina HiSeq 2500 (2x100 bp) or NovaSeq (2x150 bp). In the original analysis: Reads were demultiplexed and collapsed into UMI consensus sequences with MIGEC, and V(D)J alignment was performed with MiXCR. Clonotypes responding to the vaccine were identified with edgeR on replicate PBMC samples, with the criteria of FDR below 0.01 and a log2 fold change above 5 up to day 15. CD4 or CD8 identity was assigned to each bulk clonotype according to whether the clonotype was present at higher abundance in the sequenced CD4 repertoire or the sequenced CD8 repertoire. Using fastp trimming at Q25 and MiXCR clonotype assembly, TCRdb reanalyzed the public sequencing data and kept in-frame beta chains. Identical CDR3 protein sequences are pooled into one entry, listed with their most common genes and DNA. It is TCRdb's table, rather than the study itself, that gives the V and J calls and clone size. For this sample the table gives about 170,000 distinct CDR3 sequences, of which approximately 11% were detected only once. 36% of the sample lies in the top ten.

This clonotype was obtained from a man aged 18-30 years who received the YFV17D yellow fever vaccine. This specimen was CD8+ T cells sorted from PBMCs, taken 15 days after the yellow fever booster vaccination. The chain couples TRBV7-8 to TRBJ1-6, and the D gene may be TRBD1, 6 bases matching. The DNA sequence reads TGTGCCAGCAGCCCCCCCCGGCAGGGGAATCTATCACCCCTCCACTTT. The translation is CASSPPRQGNLSPLHF.